This passage covers 21 T cell receptor beta chains from one sample sequenced in a study of blood T cell repertoires in COVID-19. The data were produced by immunoSEQ multiplex PCR, yet TCRdb's version contains in-frame clones alone and is incomplete. The repertoire includes 55,000 to 80,000 clones, about 83% of them detected once, and about 5% sits in the top ten. The sequenced material came from peripheral blood. All receptors come from a man over 45 with active COVID-19.

The chain has TRBV2 and TRBJ1-5, with unresolved D. The CDR3 extends over 14 amino acids. In germline, CDR1 is SNHLY, CDR2 FYNNEI. V lost 4 bases and J lost 4, with 11 bases in between. The CDR3 nucleotides are TGTGCCAGCAGTGTATCAGCGGGGAATCAGCCCCAGCATTTT. It translates to CASSVSAGNQPQHF.

This chain connects TRBV18 to TRBJ2-1, with 9 bases identical to TRBD2. V was clipped by 4 bases and J by 10 bases; unmatched bases: 14. Germline V gives CDR1 KGHSH, CDR2 LQKENI. The CDR3 length is 16 residues. The CDR3: CASSQVFGGGAREQFF. The CDR3 DNA follows: TGTGCCAGCTCACAAGTCTTTGGCGGGGGGGCCCGAGAGCAGTTCTTC.

V usage is TRBV7-3 and J usage is TRBJ2-5; 10 bases are a match to TRBD1. The CDR3 has 17 residues. Germline V CDR1 and CDR2: SGHTA, FQGTGA. The trim removed 3 bases at V and 3 bases at J, leaving 10 bases unmatched. The CDR3 DNA reads TGTGCCAGCAGCTTGACAGGGGGCGAGCGTAAGAAAGAGACCCAGTACTTC. As protein: CASSLTGGERKKETQYF.

The chain employs TRBV6-5 and TRBJ1-5; 7 bases line up with TRBD1. Germline lookup yields CDR1 MNHEY and CDR2 SVGAGI. The length of the CDR3 is 15 residues. The ends lost 6 bases at V and 3 bases at J; junction bases unmatched: 8. The CDR3 DNA follows: TGTGCCAGCAGGTCGGGCAGGGGGTACAATCAGCCCCAGCATTTT. Its protein product is CASRSGRGYNQPQHF.

In its sample, this clone was seen a few times. The rearrangement links TRBV7-2 to TRBJ2-7; 16 nucleotides align to TRBD2. V shed 5 bases, J shed 2 bases, and the junction held 3 bases outside the gene matches. Germline loops: CDR1 SGHTA, CDR2 FQGNSA. CDR3 length equals 16 residues. Here the CDR3 reads CASSQGLAGGPYEQYF. The CDR3 nucleotides are TGTGCCAGCAGCCAGGGACTAGCGGGGGGGCCCTACGAGCAGTACTTC.

The chain is built from TRBV7-2 and TRBJ2-7; D unclear. CDR3 size: 13 residues. V was clipped by 2 bases and J by 4 bases, with 9 bases between them. Germline V gene sequence: CDR1 SGHTA, CDR2 FQGNSA. In DNA, the CDR3 is TGTGCCAGCAGCTTAAACGTCAGATACGAGCAGTACTTC. Amino acids: CASSLNVRYEQYF.

This clone was seen only once. The genes are TRBV7-2 and TRBJ1-5; 9 nucleotides agree with TRBD1. The CDR3 has 15 residues. V shed 1 base, J shed 4 bases, and the junction held 2 bases outside the gene matches. Germline assignment: CDR1 SGHTA and CDR2 FQGNSA. The CDR3 nucleotides read TGTGCCAGCAGCTTAGACAGGGGGCGGAATCAGCCCCAGCATTTT. Protein sequence: CASSLDRGRNQPQHF.

In its sample, this clone was seen a few times. The V and J genes are TRBV7-6 and TRBJ2-7; weak D call: TRBD1 (6 bases). Germline-derived CDR1 and CDR2 are SGHVS and FNYEAQ. CDR3 size: 15 residues. Trimming stripped 2 bases from V and 2 bases from J, with 13 bases between. The DNA of the CDR3 is TGTGCCAGCAGCTTACAGACAGGCGTTCCCTACGAGCAGTACTTC. Translation gives CASSLQTGVPYEQYF.

The V call is TRBV6-5, the J call TRBJ1-2; D not resolved. Germline V gene data show CDR1 as MNHEY and CDR2 as SVGAGI. There are 14 residues in the CDR3. V gave up 2 bases and J gave up 1 base, with 8 bases separating them. The CDR3 DNA reads as TGTGCCAGCAGTTACGAACAGTTTAACTATGGCTACACCTTC. This codes for CASSYEQFNYGYTF.

In its sample, this clone was seen a few times. The chain is built from TRBV30 and TRBJ1-1, with TRBD1 as a possible D gene (6 bases). Germline loops: CDR1 GTSNPN, CDR2 SVGIG (reference sequence). The CDR3 totals 12 residues. V lost 3 bases and J lost 7, with 12 bases in between. DNA for the CDR3: TGTGCCTGGAGCGCCGGACAGAGTGAAGCTTTCTTT. This encodes CAWSAGQSEAFF.

The chain links TRBV3-1 (or the pseudogene TRBV3-2) to TRBJ1-4; D not resolved. The ends were cut back, 10 bases at V and 5 bases at J, with 23 bases in the middle. This CDR3 spans 16 amino acids. CDR1 LGHDT and CDR2 YNNKEL come from the germline V gene (reference sequence). The CDR3 sequence is CATRHGRSRGNEKLFF. The CDR3 region has the DNA TGTGCCACTCGCCACGGCCGAAGCCGGGGAAATGAAAAACTGTTTTTT.

The chain recombines TRBV11-2 with TRBJ1-2; 8 nucleotides match TRBD1. In germline, CDR1 is SGHAT, CDR2 FQNNGV. The CDR3 is made up of 14 amino acids. Unmatched junction bases numbered 2, after V lost 1 base and J lost 4 bases. CDR3 sequence (DNA): TGTGCCAGCAGCTTAGGGACAGGGATCTATGGCTACACCTTC. It is translated as CASSLGTGIYGYTF.

The rearrangement uses TRBV10-3 and TRBJ2-2; 10 nucleotides agree with TRBD2. Germline V gene sequence: CDR1 ENHRY, CDR2 SYGVKD. This CDR3 has 14 residues. J was trimmed by 3 bases and V by 10 bases; bases with no gene match: 5. CDR3 residues: CATLAGVDTGELFF. The CDR3 DNA follows: TGTGCCACCCTAGCGGGAGTAGACACCGGGGAGCTGTTTTTT.

The rearrangement joins TRBV5-6 to TRBJ2-2, with D tentatively TRBD2 (5 bases). Per germline, CDR1 SGHDT and CDR2 YYEEEE. V lost 4 bases to trimming and J lost 6 bases, with 13 bases between them. The CDR3 has 14 residues. DNA for the CDR3: TGTGCCAGCAGCCCTCCCCGGGATTCCGGGGAGCTGTTTTTT. It codes for CASSPPRDSGELFF.

This clone showed up just once. The rearrangement links TRBV7-3 to TRBJ2-5, with 9 positions matching TRBD2. Germline loops: CDR1 SGHTA, CDR2 FQGTGA. J lost 5 bases, V lost 4 bases, and 11 bases had no gene match. The CDR3 totals 16 residues. CDR3 in amino acids: CASSSGSAGGQETQYF. The CDR3 DNA sequence: TGTGCCAGCAGCTCAGGTTCGGCGGGAGGGCAGGAGACCCAGTACTTC.

The V call is TRBV27, the J call TRBJ2-7; TRBD1 agrees at 9 bases. Per the germline V gene, CDR1 is MNHEY and CDR2 is SMNVEV (reference sequence). Germline trimming cut 2 bases from V and 3 bases from J; bases unmatched to any gene: 5. This CDR3 comprises 15 residues. CDR3 bases: TGTGCCAGCAGTTTAGGACAGGGGTGGGACTACGAGCAGTACTTC. This sequence encodes CASSLGQGWDYEQYF.

The CDR3 bases are TGCAGCGTGAGAGGCGACAGGGGGGGAAACACCATATATTTT. It translates to CSVRGDRGGNTIYF. J is TRBJ1-3 and V is TRBV29-1; TRBD1 agrees at 9 bases. CDR1 is SQVTM, CDR2 ANQGSEA, per germline. V was pared by 6 bases and J by 4 bases, with 7 bases of the junction left unmatched. The CDR3 has 14 amino acids.

The rearrangement joins TRBV15 to TRBJ2-7; weak D call: TRBD1 (5 bases). CDR1 and CDR2 (germline): LNHNV, YYDKDF (reference sequence). The V gene lost 0 bases and the J gene lost 6 bases, with 12 bases spanning the gap. The CDR3 consists of 14 residues. The CDR3, as DNA: TGTGCCACCAGCAGAGATTGGCAGGGTGGCGAGCAGTACTTC. As protein: CATSRDWQGGEQYF.

The rearrangement uses TRBV18 and TRBJ1-1; D gene unclear. The CDR3 extends over 12 amino acids. Germline V gene lookup returns CDR1 KGHSH and CDR2 LQKENI. V was pared by 5 bases and J by 1 base, with 5 bases between. The CDR3 DNA follows: TGTGCCAGCTCAGCAGAGAACACTGAAGCTTTCTTT. It codes for CASSAENTEAFF.

This clone was seen only once. The rearrangement links TRBV24-1 to TRBJ1-2; 10 bases align to TRBD1. Germline V gives CDR1 KGHDR, CDR2 SFDVKD. The CDR3 has 15 amino acids. Germline trimming cut 5 bases from V and 4 bases from J; bases unmatched to any gene: 6. The CDR3 region has the DNA TGTGCCACCAGTGGCCCGGGACAGGGGTCCTATGGCTACACCTTC. Protein product: CATSGPGQGSYGYTF.

Turning to this clone: Other DNA sequences from this sample encode an identical CDR3 as well. The V call is TRBV5-1, the J call TRBJ1-1; D gene uncertain. CDR3 size: 13 residues. Trimming pared 4 bases from V and 1 base from J, leaving 8 bases between. Per germline, CDR1 SGHRS and CDR2 YFSETQ. The CDR3 sequence: CASSRSGNTEAFF. The DNA of the CDR3 is TGCGCCAGCAGCCGTAGTGGGAACACTGAAGCTTTCTTT.